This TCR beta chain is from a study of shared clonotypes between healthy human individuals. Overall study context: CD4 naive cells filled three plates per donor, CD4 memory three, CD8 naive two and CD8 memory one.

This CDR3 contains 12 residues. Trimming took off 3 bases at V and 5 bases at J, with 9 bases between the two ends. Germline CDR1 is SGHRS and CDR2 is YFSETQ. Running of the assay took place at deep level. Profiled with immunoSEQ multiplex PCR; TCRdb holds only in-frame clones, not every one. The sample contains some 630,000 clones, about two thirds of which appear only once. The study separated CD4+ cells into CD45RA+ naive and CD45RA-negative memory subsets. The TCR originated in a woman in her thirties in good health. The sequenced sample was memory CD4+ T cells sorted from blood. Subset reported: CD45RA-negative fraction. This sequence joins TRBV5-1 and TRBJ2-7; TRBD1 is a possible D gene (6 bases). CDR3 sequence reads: CASSSRGHEQYF. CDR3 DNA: TGCGCCAGCAGCTCCAGGGGACACGAGCAGTACTTC.